This is a list of T cell receptor beta chains from one sample in a study of PD-L1 blockade in urothelial cancer. Sequencing used immunoSEQ multiplex PCR; TCRdb keeps in-frame clones, though not all of them. The repertoire holds 75,000 to 95,000 clones, with 90% as singletons. Here the sequenced sample was PBMCs, taken around atezolizumab (anti-PD-L1) treatment. The receptors here all came from a man aged 60-69 years with urothelial cancer. Each CDR3 is given with its conserved first and last residue. A D gene is named only where the DNA matches it firmly. Rows may omit the clone size; those that give it use once, few, many or a size class.

TRBJ2-5,TRBV6-1,TRBD2,.,CASKGLAGAETQYF,TGTGCCAGCAAAGGACTAGCGGGAGCAGAGACCCAGTACTTC
TRBJ1-5,TRBV28,TRBD1,.,CASSGGQGYNQPQHF,TGTGCCAGCAGTGGGGGACAGGGGTATAATCAGCCCCAGCATTTT
TRBJ1-4,TRBV6-5,.,.,CASSYSGGAGEKLFF,TGTGCCAGCAGTTACTCGGGGGGGGCTGGGGAAAAACTGTTTTTT
TRBJ2-7,TRBV18,.,.,CASSPARADEQYF,TGTGCCAGCTCACCGGCCAGGGCAGATGAGCAGTACTTC
TRBJ2-2,TRBV5-1,.,.,CASSPRGRPSTGELFF,TGCGCCAGCAGCCCCAGGGGCAGGCCCTCCACCGGGGAGCTGTTTTTT
TRBJ2-5,TRBV15,.,.,CATSRSGLEHQETQYF,TGTGCCACCAGCAGATCCGGACTGGAGCACCAAGAGACCCAGTACTTC
TRBJ2-2,TRBV30,TRBD2,few,CAWTSGKHTGELFF,TGTGCCTGGACTAGCGGGAAGCACACCGGGGAGCTGTTTTTT
TRBJ1-5,TRBV21-1,.,.,CASSPKARGPQHF,TGTGCCAGCAGCCCCAAAGCCCGGGGGCCCCAGCATTTT
TRBJ2-2,TRBV15,.,.,CATSRGTPYTGELFF,TGTGCCACCAGCAGGGGGACACCATACACCGGGGAGCTGTTTTTT
TRBJ1-1,TRBV4-2,TRBD1,.,CASSQEETGMGTFF,TGTGCCAGCAGCCAAGAAGAGACAGGGATGGGAACTTTCTTT
TRBJ2-3,TRBV6-6,TRBD1,.,CASSYPGQSTDTQYF,TGTGCCAGCAGTTACCCGGGACAGAGCACAGATACGCAGTATTTT
TRBJ1-5,TRBV7-9,.,.,CASSLTGPRSNQPQHF,TGTGCCAGCAGCTTGACAGGCCCGAGGAGCAATCAGCCCCAGCATTTT
TRBJ2-3,TRBV9,.,.,CASSVSFGADTQYF,TGTGCCAGCAGCGTAAGTTTCGGAGCAGATACGCAGTATTTT
TRBJ2-3,TRBV18,TRBD2,.,CASSTGTSGRTDTQYF,TGTGCCAGCTCAACTGGGACTAGCGGGAGAACAGATACGCAGTATTTT